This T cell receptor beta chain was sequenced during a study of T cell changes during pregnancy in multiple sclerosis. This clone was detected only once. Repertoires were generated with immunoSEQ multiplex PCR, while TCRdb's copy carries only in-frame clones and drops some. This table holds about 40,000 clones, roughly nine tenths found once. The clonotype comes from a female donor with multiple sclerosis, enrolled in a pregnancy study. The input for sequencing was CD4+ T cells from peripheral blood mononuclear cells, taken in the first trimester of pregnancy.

CDR3 protein: CASSLGQGSSPLHF. The CDR3, as DNA: TGTGCCAGCAGCTTGGGGCAGGGCTCGTCACCCCTCCACTTT. J is TRBJ1-6 and V is TRBV7-3; a weak D match, TRBD1 (5 bases). CDR1 is SGHTA and CDR2 is FQGTGA in the germline V gene. V was pared by 3 bases and J by 10 bases, with 13 bases between. The CDR3 length is 14 residues.